The next 9 T cell receptor beta chains were all read from a single sample in a study of cytotoxic CD8 clonotypes in ibrutinib-treated CLL. Only in-frame clones appear in the TCRdb table, and some are missing; sequencing was by immunoSEQ multiplex PCR. This table has 200,000 or so clones, 60% to 80% appearing once. Sequences were derived from PBMCs, sampled after 12 months of ibrutinib treatment. These receptors were collected from a human donor with chronic lymphocytic leukemia.

This chain connects TRBV4-1 to TRBJ1-6; D not certain. Trimming cost V 3 bases and J 7 bases, with 10 bases left between them. The CDR3 has 14 residues. Germline CDR1 MGHRA, CDR2 YSYEKL. The CDR3 region is CASSQTDGNSPLHF. CDR3 sequence (DNA): TGCGCCAGCAGCCAGACGGACGGCAATTCACCCCTCCACTTT.

This clone came up a few times. The chain recombines TRBV5-1 with TRBJ2-1; 12 nucleotides align to TRBD2. The CDR3 runs to 16 residues. V was clipped by 0 bases and J by 7 bases; unmatched bases: 5. CDR1 and CDR2 from the germline V gene are SGHRS and YFSETQ. CDR3 bases: TGCGCCAGCAGCTTGGAACCTAGCGGGAGGGTGAATGAGCAGTTCTTC. Encoded protein: CASSLEPSGRVNEQFF.

This chain connects TRBV27 to TRBJ1-2; 9 nucleotides align to TRBD1. This CDR3 has 16 residues. Germline lookup yields CDR1 MNHEY and CDR2 SMNVEV (reference sequence). The J segment lost 5 bases and the V segment lost 2 bases, leaving 9 bases of the junction unmatched. CDR3 nucleotides: TGTGCCAGCAGTTTAAACCGGGACAGGGATCCATATGGCTACACCTTC. This sequence encodes CASSLNRDRDPYGYTF.

This clone has only one observation. V usage is TRBV11-1 and J usage is TRBJ2-1; 10 bases fit TRBD2. This CDR3 is 16 amino acids long. V lost 4 bases and J lost 5; bases outside the gene matches: 8. The V gene's germline CDR1 is SGHAT and CDR2 FQDESV (reference sequence). CDR3 DNA sequence: TGTGCCAGCAGCTCCAACCTAGCGGGGGATAACAATGAGCAGTTCTTC. This sequence encodes CASSSNLAGDNNEQFF.

The V and J genes are TRBV7-9 and TRBJ2-7; TRBD2 might be the D (5 bases). Germline V gene lookup returns CDR1 SEHNR and CDR2 FQNEAQ (reference sequence). The CDR3 consists of 14 residues. The V gene lost 1 base and the J gene lost 4 bases, with 11 bases spanning the gap. Here the CDR3 DNA reads TGTGCCAGCAGCTTAGACCAAACTAGTTACGAGCAGTACTTC. Translation gives CASSLDQTSYEQYF.

The genes are TRBV5-1 and TRBJ2-5; 8 nucleotides line up with TRBD2. Germline lookup yields CDR1 SGHRS and CDR2 YFSETQ. The junction had 11 bases not matched to a gene; V was cut back by 0 bases and J by 4 bases. The length of the CDR3 is 17 residues. CDR3 loop: CASSLEAGALRGETQYF. The DNA of the CDR3 is TGCGCCAGCAGCTTGGAAGCGGGGGCCTTAAGGGGAGAGACCCAGTACTTC.

This clone turned up a few times. The V call is TRBV25-1, the J call TRBJ2-2; D may be TRBD1 (7 bases). Trimming removed 8 bases from V and 4 bases from J, with 20 bases in between. CDR3 length: 16 amino acids. The germline gives CDR1 MGHDK, CDR2 SYGVNS. CDR3 residues: CASLPSRGAGTGELFF. Written as DNA, the CDR3 is TGTGCCAGCCTCCCCAGCAGGGGGGCGGGCACCGGGGAGCTGTTTTTT.

The gene calls are TRBV4-1 and TRBJ1-4; 7 bases are shared with TRBD1. After removal of 4 bases from V and 6 bases from J, the junction contained 11 bases not matched to a gene. CDR3 length equals 16 residues. Germline V CDR1 and CDR2: MGHRA, YSYEKL. Here the CDR3 reads CASSPQGTGADEKLFF. CDR3 bases: TGCGCCAGCAGCCCCCAGGGAACAGGGGCCGATGAAAAACTGTTTTTT.

This chain connects TRBV27 to TRBJ2-1; 8 nucleotides align to TRBD2. Trimming took 4 bases from V and 1 from J; bases not matched to a gene: 6. This CDR3 region has 16 residues. Germline CDR1 MNHEY, CDR2 SMNVEV (reference sequence). The CDR3 protein is CASSSLAGKSYNEQFF. The CDR3 DNA is TGTGCCAGCAGTTCCTTAGCGGGGAAGTCCTACAATGAGCAGTTCTTC.